The 26 T cell receptor beta chains presented below share a single source sample, sequenced in a study of spatial heterogeneity in lung cancer. Time point reported: sample taken at primary tumor resection. Overall study findings and caveats: Counts of expanded intratumoral alpha and beta TCRs tracked tumor mutation counts.

Their specific antigens are unknown. TCRdb re-derived calls from the 5' RACE reads in MiXCR, one entry per CDR3 protein. The sample carries around 100,000 distinct CDR3 sequences, 3.5% to 5% recorded once. The sequences come from lung tumor tissue, collected at surgery. Receptor source: a male donor with early-stage non-small cell lung cancer.

At least ten counts were recorded for this clonotype. The chain joins TRBV20-1 to TRBJ1-2; D uncertain. This CDR3 comprises 13 residues. Trimming took off 6 bases at V and 2 bases at J, with 13 bases between the two ends. The germline gives CDR1 DFQATT, CDR2 SNEGSKA (reference sequence). In DNA, the CDR3 is TGCAGTGCCAACCGGCGGACGAACTATGGCTACACCTTC. Translation: CSANRRTNYGYTF.

The rearrangement uses TRBV29-1 and TRBJ2-3; a weak D match, TRBD2 (6 bases). This CDR3 has 15 residues. V gave up 7 bases and J gave up 6 bases, with 23 bases separating them. Germline CDR1 and CDR2: SQVTM and ANQGSEA. The CDR3 reads CSGAPSGVVVDTQYF. CDR3 DNA: TGCAGCGGGGCACCCTCGGGGGTGGTTGTGGATACGCAGTATTTT.

This clonotype was found many times. This chain joins TRBV27 and TRBJ1-5, with no clear D. Trimming took off 2 bases at V and 2 bases at J, with 13 bases between the two ends. The CDR3 contains 16 residues. Germline V CDR1 and CDR2: MNHEY, SMNVEV (reference sequence). The CDR3 nucleotides are TGTGCCAGCAGTTTAGGGTCACCTCTCGGCAATCAGCCCCAGCATTTT. Its protein is CASSLGSPLGNQPQHF.

Ten or more counts support this clonotype. The V call is TRBV20-1, the J call TRBJ2-3; TRBD2 aligns across 9 bases. CDR3 length equals 14 residues. The germline CDR1 and CDR2 sequences are DFQATT and SNEGSKA (reference sequence). With 5 bases clipped from V and 7 bases from J, the junction kept 10 bases outside the gene matches. The CDR3 nucleotides are TGCAGTGCTCCCGGGGTAGCGGGAGACCATACGCAGTATTTT. Translated: CSAPGVAGDHTQYF.

In its sample, this clonotype was seen many times. The chain couples TRBV28 to TRBJ1-1; 7 bases align to TRBD1. The germline V gene encodes CDR1 MDHEN and CDR2 SYDVKM. CDR3 length equals 14 residues. Germline trimming cut 2 bases from V and 2 bases from J; bases unmatched to any gene: 2. CDR3 in amino acids: CASSLHRGNTEAFF. DNA for the CDR3: TGTGCCAGCAGTTTACACAGGGGAAACACTGAAGCTTTCTTT.

This clonotype was picked up a small number of times. The gene calls are TRBV7-2 and TRBJ2-3, with D hard to call. The length of the CDR3 is 11 residues. Between the trimmed V and J ends, which lost 3 bases and 6 bases, there was a span of 4 bases. Germline loops: CDR1 SGHTA, CDR2 FQGNSA. DNA for the CDR3: TGTGCCAGCAGCTTTTGGGATACGCAGTATTTT. It codes for CASSFWDTQYF.

The rearrangement links TRBV28 to TRBJ2-4, with a tentative D call TRBD1 (6 bases). V shed 2 bases and J shed 0 bases, with 14 bases lying between them. The CDR3 sequence is 17 residues long. Germline V CDR1 and CDR2: MDHEN, SYDVKM. The CDR3 loop is CASSLQRDTLAKNIQYF. For the CDR3, the DNA is TGTGCCAGCAGTTTACAAAGGGACACTCTAGCCAAAAACATTCAGTACTTC.

The table lists this clonotype with many counts. The chain uses TRBV5-1 and TRBJ2-3; D gene uncertain. Trimming left V 9 bases short and J 3 bases short, with 14 bases between. Germline V gives CDR1 SGHRS, CDR2 YFSETQ. CDR3 length: 13 residues. CDR3 in DNA: TGCGCCACGTCCTATCTCGGGACAGATACGCAGTATTTT. This gives the protein CATSYLGTDTQYF.

This clonotype appeared many times. The V gene is TRBV10-2, the J gene TRBJ2-1; 10 nucleotides agree with TRBD2. Losses at the gene ends were 3 bases for V and 14 bases for J; bases not matched to a gene: 7. CDR1 and CDR2 (germline): WSHSY, SAAADI. The CDR3 covers 13 residues. CDR3 sequence (DNA): TGCGCCAGCAGTGACTCTAGCGGGAGTGGAAAGTTCTTC. It specifies CASSDSSGSGKFF.

This clonotype has a count of ten or more. The gene calls are TRBV20-1 and TRBJ1-1; the D is unclear. From germline, CDR1 is DFQATT and CDR2 SNEGSKA (reference sequence). The CDR3 is 13 amino acids. Trimming left V 3 bases short and J 3 bases short, with 11 bases between. The CDR3 region has the DNA TGCAGTGCTAGTCGCGACGATGACACTGAAGCTTTCTTT. Encoded protein: CSASRDDDTEAFF.

This clonotype was detected many times. J is TRBJ1-4 and V is TRBV29-1; 8 bases are a match to TRBD1. CDR3 length: 13 amino acids. CDR1 and CDR2 from the germline V gene are SQVTM and ANQGSEA. With 8 bases clipped from V and 8 bases from J, the junction kept 10 bases outside the gene matches. CDR3 coding DNA: TGCAGCACATCCGACAGGGGCTCCGAAAAACTGTTTTTT. Encoded protein: CSTSDRGSEKLFF.

This clonotype has a count of ten or more. The J gene is TRBJ2-3, the V gene TRBV28; D could derive from TRBD1 or TRBD2 (5 bases each). V lost 2 bases, J lost 2 bases, and 14 bases lay in between. In germline, CDR1 is MDHEN, CDR2 SYDVKM. This CDR3 is built from 16 residues. CDR3 protein: CASSLPARGYTDTQYF. DNA of the CDR3: TGTGCCAGCAGTTTACCAGCCCGGGGCTACACAGATACGCAGTATTTT.

Ten or more counts support this clonotype. V is TRBV11-2 and J is TRBJ2-4; the D gene is possibly TRBD1 (6 bases). Germline loops: CDR1 SGHAT, CDR2 FQNNGV. The CDR3 has 15 residues. Trimming left V 2 bases short and J 0 bases short, with 8 bases between. Here the CDR3 DNA reads TGTGCCAGCAGCTTATTAGGGGGAGCCAAAAACATTCAGTACTTC. This sequence encodes CASSLLGGAKNIQYF.

The CDR3 DNA follows: TGTGCCAGCAGCTTATGGGTCCGGAGCACAGATACGCAGTATTTT. Protein product: CASSLWVRSTDTQYF. The chain combines TRBV7-2 with TRBJ2-3; D not certain. Germline V lookup: CDR1 SGHTA, CDR2 FQGNSA. CDR3 length: 15 amino acids. The V and J ends lost 2 bases and 0 bases respectively, with 9 bases between them.

The rearrangement uses TRBV28 and TRBJ2-7, with D possibly being TRBD1 (6 bases). The germline CDR1 and CDR2 sequences are MDHEN and SYDVKM. The CDR3 has 14 amino acids. Trimming pared 4 bases from V and 1 base from J, leaving 11 bases between. The DNA for the CDR3 is TGTGCCAGCAGTTCACGGGACACTTCCTACGAGCAGTACTTC. The encoded protein is CASSSRDTSYEQYF.

This clonotype was recorded at least ten times. The chain joins TRBV20-1 to TRBJ1-6; D unclear. Germline V lookup: CDR1 DFQATT, CDR2 SNEGSKA (reference sequence). The CDR3 length is 15 residues. Trimming shortened V by 0 bases and J by 0 bases, and 6 bases separated the two germline ends. CDR3 in DNA: TGCAGTGCTAGAGACGGTAGCTCCTATAATTCACCCCTCCACTTT. It specifies CSARDGSSYNSPLHF.

This clonotype was picked up a small number of times. The rearrangement uses TRBV4-2 and TRBJ1-4, with D tentatively TRBD1 (5 bases). V lost 0 bases, J lost 4 bases, and 18 bases lay in between. Per germline, CDR1 LGHNA and CDR2 YNFKEQ. The CDR3 has 18 amino acids. CDR3 bases: TGTGCCAGCAGCCAAGAGGGTTACAGACAGAACGTTAATGAAAAACTGTTTTTT. Amino acid sequence: CASSQEGYRQNVNEKLFF.

This clonotype was seen repeatedly, ten times or more. The chain is built from TRBV7-2 and TRBJ1-6; D is uncertain. The CDR3 length is 12 residues. Germline V lookup: CDR1 SGHTA, CDR2 FQGNSA. The V end lost 5 bases, the J end lost 13 bases, and 12 bases lay between the germline ends. CDR3 sequence reads: CASSHTPPPLHF. DNA for the CDR3: TGTGCCAGCAGCCACACCCCTCCGCCCCTCCACTTT.

This clonotype was recorded many times. V gene TRBV27 combines with J gene TRBJ2-7, with TRBD2 identical over 14 bases. The germline V gene has CDR1 MNHEY and CDR2 SMNVEV (reference sequence). With V trimmed by 0 bases and J by 6 bases, 7 bases remained unmatched. CDR3 length: 17 amino acids. CDR3 nucleotide sequence: TGTGCCAGCAGTTTATCCGTAGGGACTAGCGGGAGTGGCGAGCAGTACTTC. This gives the protein CASSLSVGTSGSGEQYF.

This clonotype was seen ten or more times. V gene TRBV2 combines with J gene TRBJ2-1, with D possibly TRBD1 on 5 matching bases. Trimming shortened V by 6 bases and J by 7 bases, and 10 bases separated the two germline ends. From germline, CDR1 is SNHLY and CDR2 FYNNEI. The length of the CDR3 is 12 residues. CDR3 bases: TGTGCCAGCAGGGGGCAGTATAATGAGCAGTTCTTC. It translates to CASRGQYNEQFF. The whole variable domain, remainder taken from reference TRBV2 and TRBJ2-1, is EPEVTQTPSHQVTQMGQEVILRCVPISNHLYFYWYRQILGQKVEFLVSFYNNEISEKSEIFDDQFSVERPDGSNFTLKIRSTKLEDSAMYFCASRGQYNEQFFGPGTRLTVL.

This clonotype was counted many times. The V and J genes are TRBV21-1 and TRBJ2-2; the table's D call, TRBD2, has no DNA check behind it. TRBV21-1 is classified as a pseudogene. The CDR3 spans 16 residues. DNA of the CDR3: TGTGCCAGCAGCTGGAAAGCGGGAGCGAACACCGGGGAGCTGTTTTTT. Its protein is CASSWKAGANTGELFF.

This clonotype was picked up many times. This chain connects TRBV2 to TRBJ1-5; D may be TRBD1 (5 bases). Deletions cut 3 bases from V and 4 bases from J, with 13 bases between. The germline V gene has CDR1 SNHLY and CDR2 FYNNEI. This CDR3 has 15 residues. In nucleotides, the CDR3 is TGTGCCAGCAGTGACCCGGTGGGGCTAAATCAGCCCCAGCATTTT. This gives the protein CASSDPVGLNQPQHF. The variable domain in full, with the rest retrieved from reference TRBV2 and TRBJ1-5, is EPEVTQTPSHQVTQMGQEVILRCVPISNHLYFYWYRQILGQKVEFLVSFYNNEISEKSEIFDDQFSVERPDGSNFTLKIRSTKLEDSAMYFCASSDPVGLNQPQHFGDGTRLSIL.

In this sample, this clonotype turned up many times. V and J are TRBV5-1 and TRBJ2-5, with 10 nucleotides matching TRBD2. This CDR3 spans 16 amino acids. Germline V gives CDR1 SGHRS, CDR2 YFSETQ. J gave up 3 bases and V 1 base, and 6 bases lay outside the gene matches. The CDR3 spells CASSLSQAGGEETQYF. The CDR3 coding sequence is TGCGCCAGCAGCTTGTCCCAAGCGGGAGGGGAAGAGACCCAGTACTTC. Full variable domain (rest looked up from reference TRBV5-1 and TRBJ2-5): KAGVTQTPRYLIKTRGQQVTLSCSPISGHRSVSWYQQTPGQGLQFLFEYFSETQRNKGNFPGRFSGRQFSNSRSEMNVSTLELGDSALYLCASSLSQAGGEETQYFGPGTRLLVL.

This clonotype was counted ten times or more. The V call is TRBV6-2 or TRBV6-3, the J call TRBJ2-1, with 8 nucleotides matching TRBD2. Germline CDR1 MNHEY, CDR2 SVGEGT. The CDR3 runs to 15 residues. With V trimmed by 6 bases and J by 8 bases, 12 bases remained unmatched. In nucleotides, the CDR3 is TGTGCCAGCAGCCCAAAGCGGGAGTCTTTGGATGAGCAGTTCTTC. Translated: CASSPKRESLDEQFF.

There are many counts of this clonotype. The V and J genes are TRBV12-3 or TRBV12-4 and TRBJ1-5; D unclear. The CDR3 sequence is 15 residues long. V was shortened by 6 bases and J by 9 bases, with 21 bases between the two germline ends. CDR3 residues: CASSPFSLRGGPQHF. Here the CDR3 DNA reads TGTGCCAGCAGCCCTTTTTCTCTACGGGGAGGGCCCCAGCATTTT.

This clonotype was recorded at least ten times. J is TRBJ2-1 and V is TRBV12-3 or TRBV12-4, with TRBD2 identical over 7 bases. CDR3 length: 12 amino acids. V shed 6 bases and J 7 bases; nucleotides not matched to a gene: 3. The CDR3 DNA follows: TGTGCCAGCAGATTGGGACTAAATGAGCAGTTCTTC. Translating gives CASRLGLNEQFF.